This T cell receptor (beta chain) comes out of a study of OX40 agonist ivuxolimab in advanced cancers. About the full investigation: The costimulatory receptor OX40 (CD134) was targeted by ivuxolimab, a fully human IgG2 agonistic monoclonal antibody. Intravenous ivuxolimab was administered to patients every 2 weeks at six dose levels: 0.01, 0.1, 0.3, 1.5, 3 and 10 mg/kg. Of the approximately 50 dose-escalation patients, hepatocellular carcinoma was present in around 19, melanoma in roughly 15, renal cell carcinoma in 9 and head and neck cancer in 9. The dose-escalation cohort was about 87% male with a mean age of about 54 years, ranging from 23 to 79. Prior anti-PD-1, anti-PD-L1 or anti-CTLA-4 therapy was permitted, and checkpoint inhibitors had been received by around 40% of dose-escalation patients. Three dose-escalation patients achieved partial responses, one with hepatocellular carcinoma and two with cutaneous melanoma. The purpose of peripheral TCRbeta sequencing was to test whether ivuxolimab changed TCR sequence diversity and led to clonal T-cell expansion. The monotherapy dose-escalation portion (N of about 57 patients) of the phase I ivuxolimab trial is reported in the paper.

The trial excluded patients who had a history of autoimmune disease or were on systemic immunosuppression. In every dose cohort, peripheral blood was drawn for TCR sequencing at baseline, cycle 4 day 1, and cycle 7 day 1. The samples were taken from a phase I, first-in-human, multicenter, open-label dose-escalation trial of ivuxolimab. Adults with locally advanced or metastatic melanoma, renal cell carcinoma, hepatocellular carcinoma or head and neck squamous cell carcinoma were enrolled in the trial. CD4+ and CD8+ T cells were sorted separately from peripheral blood before TCR sequencing. Genomic DNA was extracted from sorted cells for sequencing of the TCRbeta CDR3 region. The immunoSEQ Assay was used for sequencing of TCRbeta CDR3 regions. Sourced from immuneACCESS, this table was stored by TCRdb with only in-frame sequences that have V and J called. A share of the clones is absent; for the studies checked, an unresolved V gene accounts for under half, and the remainder has no known explanation. Recorded for this sample are tens of thousands of clones; over 75% of them occurred a single time. 2% to 3% of the sample is taken by the ten largest.

General study outcomes and caveats: After ivuxolimab, CD8+ T cells had more expanded clones than CD4+ T cells on average. At doses from 0.1 to 3.0 mg/kg, clonal expansion was seen in both CD4+ and CD8+ blood T cells between baseline and week 6. Which antigens the clonally expanded peripheral T cells were specific for was not determined. In the 0.1-3.0 mg/kg groups, partial responders were among the patients with the lowest normalized peripheral clonal expansion, particularly in CD8+ T cells. Low levels of normalized T-cell clonal expansion were also seen in some nonresponding patients.

A note on this clone: Its antigen remains undetermined. The sample holds no much larger clone one base away, and base qualities are not on file.

The TCR originated in an adult with an advanced solid tumor such as melanoma, head and neck, liver or kidney cancer. The material was CD4+ or CD8+ T cells sorted from blood, obtained in a trial of the OX40 agonist ivuxolimab.

The DNA sequence follows: TGTGCCTGGAGCGGGGGCGCCAATGAAAAACTGTTTTTT. The encoded protein is CAWSGGANEKLFF. The V gene is TRBV30 and the J gene is TRBJ1-4, with TRBD1 tentatively as D gene (6 bases match). Deletion took 3 bases off V and 5 bases off J, with a span of 10 bases between the germline ends. The CDR3 runs 13 amino acids, cysteine and phenylalanine included. The only DNA kept is the CDR3, 39 bases in frame from the first base. CDR1 and CDR2, per the germline V gene (reference sequence), are GTSNPN and SVGIG.